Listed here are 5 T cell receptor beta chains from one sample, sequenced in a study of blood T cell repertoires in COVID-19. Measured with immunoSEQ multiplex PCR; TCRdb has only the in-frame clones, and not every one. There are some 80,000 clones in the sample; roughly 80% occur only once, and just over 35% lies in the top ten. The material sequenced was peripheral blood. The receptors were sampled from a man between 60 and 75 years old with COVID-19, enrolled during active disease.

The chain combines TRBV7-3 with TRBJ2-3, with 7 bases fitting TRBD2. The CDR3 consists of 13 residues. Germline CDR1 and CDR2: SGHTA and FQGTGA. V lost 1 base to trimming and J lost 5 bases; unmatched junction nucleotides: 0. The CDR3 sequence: CASSLRGGDTQYF. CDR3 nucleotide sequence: TGTGCCAGCAGCTTAAGGGGGGGAGATACGCAGTATTTT.

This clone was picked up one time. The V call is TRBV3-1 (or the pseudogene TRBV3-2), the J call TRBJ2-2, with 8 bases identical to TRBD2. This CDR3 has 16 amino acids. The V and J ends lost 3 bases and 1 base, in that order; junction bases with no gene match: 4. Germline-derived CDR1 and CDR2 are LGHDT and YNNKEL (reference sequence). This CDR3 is CASSQQRGGNTGELFF. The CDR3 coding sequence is TGTGCCAGCAGCCAGCAACGGGGGGGGAACACCGGGGAGCTGTTTTTT.

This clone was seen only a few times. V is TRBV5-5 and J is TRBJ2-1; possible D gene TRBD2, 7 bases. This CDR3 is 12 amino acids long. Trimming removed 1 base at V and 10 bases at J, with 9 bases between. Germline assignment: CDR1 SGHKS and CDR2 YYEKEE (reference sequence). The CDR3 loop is CASSLRGGEQFF. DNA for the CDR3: TGTGCCAGCAGCTTGAGGGGGGGAGAGCAGTTCTTC.

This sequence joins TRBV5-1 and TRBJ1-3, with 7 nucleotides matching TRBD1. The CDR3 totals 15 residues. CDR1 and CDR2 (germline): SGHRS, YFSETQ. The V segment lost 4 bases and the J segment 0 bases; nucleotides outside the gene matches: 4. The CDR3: CASSLRQGSGNTIYF. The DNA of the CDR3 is TGCGCCAGCAGCCTAAGACAGGGCTCTGGAAACACCATATATTTT.

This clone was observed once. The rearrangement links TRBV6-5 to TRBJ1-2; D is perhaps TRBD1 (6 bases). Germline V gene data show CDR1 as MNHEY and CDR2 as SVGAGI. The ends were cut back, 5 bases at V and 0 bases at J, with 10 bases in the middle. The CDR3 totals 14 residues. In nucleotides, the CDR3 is TGTGCCAGCAGTCCAGGGGCCGCTAACTATGGCTACACCTTC. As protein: CASSPGAANYGYTF.